This T cell receptor beta chain was identified in a study of cytotoxic CD8 clonotypes in ibrutinib-treated CLL. Whole-study context: The authors obtained response samples at a median of around 12 months of treatment, range 6 to 36.

The CDR3 has 16 residues. J gave up 3 bases and V 2 bases, and 8 bases lay outside the gene matches. Germline CDR1 is MNHNS and CDR2 is SASEGT. Clones were sequenced by immunoSEQ multiplex PCR, and TCRdb holds only the in-frame ones, with some missing. Among fewer than 400,000 clones listed, roughly 67% were seen once. In this sample, this clone turned up once. This sequence joins TRBV6-1 and TRBJ2-3, with 7 positions matching TRBD2. The specimen was PBMCs, collected after 36 months of ibrutinib treatment. The source of this sequence is a human donor with chronic lymphocytic leukemia. This chain's CDR3 is CASSERGRRGTDTQYF. The CDR3 coding sequence is TGTGCCAGCAGTGAAAGGGGAAGGCGGGGGACAGATACGCAGTATTTT.